These 18 T cell receptor beta chains share one sample of origin, sequenced in a study of regulatory and conventional T cells in RAG deficiency. Genomic DNA came from blood conventional CD4+ T cells gated CD25-low CD127-high. The repertoire was sequenced with immunoSEQ multiplex PCR; TCRdb's copy has only in-frame clones and lacks some. This repertoire shows tens of thousands of clones, 95% to 97% found once; its top ten account for roughly 1.3%. The data were also submitted as part of a second study, on regulatory T cells. This second study says: Primers: 52 TRBV forward and 13 TRBJ reverse.

Input material: CD25- CD4+ T cells sorted from blood. These receptors originate from a human donor in good health.

The V call is TRBV4-2, the J call TRBJ1-2; 7 positions match TRBD1. This CDR3 spans 17 amino acids. CDR1 and CDR2 (germline): LGHNA, YNFKEQ. With 3 bases clipped from V and 4 bases from J, the junction kept 14 bases outside the gene matches. This chain's CDR3 is CASSHLLPGQLSYGYTF. The CDR3 DNA follows: TGTGCCAGCAGCCATCTCCTTCCGGGACAGCTTTCCTATGGCTACACCTTC.

The rearrangement uses TRBV14 and TRBJ1-1; D uncertain. The CDR3 totals 15 residues. V dropped 0 bases and J dropped 0 bases, with 8 bases sitting between them. Germline lookup yields CDR1 SGHDN and CDR2 FVKESK. The CDR3 protein is CASSQEDNMNTEAFF. In DNA, the CDR3 is TGTGCCAGCAGCCAAGAAGATAACATGAACACTGAAGCTTTCTTT.

The genes are TRBV28 and TRBJ2-2, with 7 positions matching TRBD2. V was pared by 3 bases and J by 5 bases, with 9 bases of the junction left unmatched. The CDR3 totals 16 residues. Germline V gene lookup returns CDR1 MDHEN and CDR2 SYDVKM. CDR3 sequence (DNA): TGTGCCAGCAGTTTGCGTTCGGGGCGGGGGACCGGGGAGCTGTTTTTT. Translated, it gives CASSLRSGRGTGELFF.

V gene TRBV6-1 combines with J gene TRBJ1-1, with 11 bases aligning to TRBD1. Per germline, CDR1 MNHNS and CDR2 SASEGT. CDR3 size: 15 residues. The J segment lost 4 bases and the V segment lost 6 bases, leaving 7 bases of the junction unmatched. The CDR3 coding sequence is TGTGCCAGCAGCAACCCGGGACAGGGGGTCACTGAAGCTTTCTTT. Translation: CASSNPGQGVTEAFF.

This clone was observed a single time. This chain links TRBV6-5 with TRBJ2-1, with a possible D match to TRBD1 (6 bases). The CDR3 contains 15 residues. Germline assignment: CDR1 MNHEY and CDR2 SVGAGI. The ends were cut back, 9 bases at V and 4 bases at J, with 19 bases in the middle. In nucleotides, the CDR3 is TGTGCCAGTTCAACTAACAGGGACCTTTACAATGAGCAGTTCTTC. Translating gives CASSTNRDLYNEQFF.

The V gene is TRBV7-2, the J gene TRBJ1-4; 8 nucleotides line up with TRBD1. The length of the CDR3 is 15 residues. Germline values: CDR1 SGHTA, CDR2 FQGNSA. J was trimmed by 3 bases and V by 5 bases; bases with no gene match: 5. The CDR3 loop is CASSRDRGPNEKLFF. CDR3 nucleotide sequence: TGTGCCAGCAGCCGTGACAGGGGCCCTAATGAAAAACTGTTTTTT.

V and J are TRBV10-3 and TRBJ1-5; weak D call: TRBD1 (6 bases). Trimming took 4 bases from V and 2 from J, leaving 6 bases between them. In germline, CDR1 is ENHRY, CDR2 SYGVKD. The CDR3 totals 13 residues. The CDR3 spells CAISGQGNQPQHF. The CDR3 nucleotides read TGTGCCATCAGTGGACAGGGCAATCAGCCCCAGCATTTT.

In its sample, this clone was seen once. The rearrangement joins TRBV5-6 to TRBJ2-4; 7 bases agree with TRBD1. CDR3 length: 16 residues. The V and J ends lost 2 bases and 0 bases, in that order; junction bases with no gene match: 5. The V gene's germline CDR1 is SGHDT and CDR2 YYEEEE. The DNA for the CDR3 is TGTGCCAGCAGCTTATCAGGGGGTCTAGCCAAAAACATTCAGTACTTC. It codes for CASSLSGGLAKNIQYF.

The chain recombines TRBV2 with TRBJ1-2; no firm D call. Germline CDR1 and CDR2: SNHLY and FYNNEI. The V gene lost 1 base and the J gene lost 3 bases, with 9 bases spanning the gap. The CDR3 is 14 amino acids. The CDR3 DNA reads TGTGCCAGCAGTGAAGTACTACCTGACTATGGCTACACCTTC. This gives the protein CASSEVLPDYGYTF.

V usage is TRBV9 and J usage is TRBJ1-2; D remains unclear. This CDR3 is 14 amino acids long. CDR1 and CDR2 (germline): SGDLS, YYNGEE. V was clipped by 4 bases and J by 8 bases, with 18 bases between them. The chain's CDR3 is CASSPPWQIKGYTF. The CDR3 coding sequence is TGTGCCAGCAGCCCTCCCTGGCAGATAAAAGGCTACACCTTC.

This chain uses TRBV30 with TRBJ1-6; D uncertain. The germline gives CDR1 GTSNPN, CDR2 SVGIG (reference sequence). The CDR3 sequence is 13 residues long. The V gene lost 1 base and the J gene lost 9 bases, with 10 bases spanning the gap. CDR3: CAWSGTVGSPLHF. As DNA, the CDR3 is TGTGCCTGGAGTGGTACAGTAGGTTCACCCCTCCACTTT.

The chain uses TRBV4-1 and TRBJ1-4; TRBD1 matches 7 bases. V was pared by 3 bases and J by 7 bases, with 8 bases of the junction left unmatched. Looked up from germline, CDR1 is MGHRA and CDR2 is YSYEKL. The CDR3 has 15 residues. The CDR3 spells CASSQGDRDVEKLFF. The CDR3 DNA follows: TGCGCCAGCAGCCAGGGCGACAGGGACGTTGAAAAACTGTTTTTT.

The chain joins TRBV7-9 to TRBJ1-1; D is uncertain. Between the trimmed V and J ends, which lost 6 bases and 3 bases, there was a span of 11 bases. This CDR3 is built from 13 residues. Germline CDR1 SEHNR, CDR2 FQNEAQ (reference sequence). CDR3 in amino acids: CASSFGDDTEAFF. For the CDR3, the DNA is TGTGCCAGCAGTTTCGGGGATGACACTGAAGCTTTCTTT.

This chain links TRBV5-1 with TRBJ1-2, with D tentatively TRBD1 (5 bases). The CDR3 is 13 amino acids. Trimming took 2 bases from V and 1 from J, leaving 6 bases between them. Germline CDR1 and CDR2: SGHRS and YFSETQ. The CDR3 coding sequence is TGCGCCAGCAGCTTACAGGATAACTATGGCTACACCTTC. This gives the protein CASSLQDNYGYTF.

V usage is TRBV18 and J usage is TRBJ2-3, with D possibly being TRBD2 (6 bases). The CDR3 runs to 15 residues. V lost 4 bases, J lost 2 bases, and 13 bases lay in between. Germline CDR1 reads KGHSH; CDR2 reads LQKENI. The CDR3 region is CASSHGGDPTDTQYF. CDR3 bases: TGTGCCAGCTCACACGGGGGAGATCCCACAGATACGCAGTATTTT. Drawing the rest from reference TRBV18 and TRBJ2-3, the complete variable domain is NAGVMQNPRHLVRRRGQEARLRCSPMKGHSHVYWYRQLPEEGLKFMVYLQKENIIDESGMPKERFSAEFPKEGPSILRIQQVVRGDSAAYFCASSHGGDPTDTQYFGPGTRLTVL.

This CDR3 is CASSITAAGANVLTF. The CDR3 DNA reads as TGTGCCAGTAGTATTACGGCGGCTGGGGCCAACGTCCTGACTTTC. The rearrangement uses TRBV19 and TRBJ2-6; D call uncertain. The CDR3 is made up of 15 amino acids. Germline CDR1 LNHDA, CDR2 SQIVND (reference sequence). V lost 3 bases, J lost 2 bases, and 8 bases lay in between. Combining the CDR3 with reference TRBV19 and TRBJ2-6 gives the whole variable domain DGGITQSPKYLFRKEGQNVTLSCEQNLNHDAMYWYRQDPGQGLRLIYYSQIVNDFQKGDIAEGYSVSREKKESFPLTVTSAQKNPTAFYLCASSITAAGANVLTFGAGSRLTVL.

This clone was seen just once. The V and J genes are TRBV19 and TRBJ2-3; 7 bases align to TRBD1. The CDR3 extends over 14 amino acids. The ends lost 4 bases at V and 1 base at J; junction bases unmatched: 2. Looked up from germline, CDR1 is LNHDA and CDR2 is SQIVND (reference sequence). CDR3 bases: TGTGCCAGTAGTAAAGGGACAGGCACAGATACGCAGTATTTT. It yields the protein CASSKGTGTDTQYF.

The chain combines TRBV2 with TRBJ1-6, with D possibly matching TRBD1 (5 bases). The germline CDR1 and CDR2 sequences are SNHLY and FYNNEI. The V and J ends lost 3 bases and 9 bases respectively, with 12 bases between them. The CDR3 length is 14 residues. CDR3 sequence: CASSDWQGGSPLHF. The CDR3 bases are TGTGCCAGCAGTGACTGGCAGGGTGGTTCACCCCTCCACTTT.